Presented here are 26 T cell receptor beta chains from one specimen sequenced in a study of radiotherapy plus CTLA-4 blockade in lung cancer. Sequencing was performed with immunoSEQ multiplex PCR; in TCRdb, only in-frame clones are kept and a portion is missing. Counted here are more than 90,000 clones, just over 85% occurring once; the ten biggest clones make up 4.9%. Material: peripheral blood, obtained from a patient treated with radiotherapy plus ipilimumab. The source of these receptors is a human donor with non-small cell lung cancer that progressed on radiotherapy plus ipilimumab.

This clone was observed once. The V and J genes are TRBV21-1 and TRBJ1-5. TRBV21-1 is a recognized pseudogene. This CDR3 is 12 amino acids long. The CDR3 reads CASSICNQPQHF. The CDR3 bases are TGTGCCAGCAGCATCTGCAATCAGCCCCAGCATTTT.

This chain connects TRBV28 to TRBJ1-2, with D perhaps TRBD1 (5 bases). The CDR3 extends over 12 amino acids. From germline, CDR1 is MDHEN and CDR2 SYDVKM. V dropped 10 bases and J dropped 0 bases, with 9 bases sitting between them. Written as DNA, the CDR3 is TGTGCCACCGAGACAGCTAACTATGGCTACACCTTC. The encoded protein is CATETANYGYTF.

This clone appeared once. The chain recombines TRBV7-9 with TRBJ2-2; no reliable D call. The V gene lost 0 bases and the J gene lost 4 bases, with 3 bases spanning the gap. This CDR3 is built from 13 residues. CDR1 and CDR2 (germline): SEHNR, FQNEAQ (reference sequence). The CDR3 nucleotides are TGTGCCAGCAGCTTAGCGCCCACCGGGGAGCTGTTTTTT. Amino acids: CASSLAPTGELFF.

V is TRBV9 and J is TRBJ2-7; no clear D gene. V shed 3 bases and J shed 0 bases, with 10 bases lying between them. This CDR3 has 14 residues. The V gene's germline CDR1 is SGDLS and CDR2 YYNGEE. CDR3 coding DNA: TGTGCCAGCAGCGCGGTACCGAGCTCCTACGAGCAGTACTTC. Translating gives CASSAVPSSYEQYF.

This chain connects TRBV2 to TRBJ2-1, with D unresolved. This CDR3 is 11 amino acids long. The germline V gene encodes CDR1 SNHLY and CDR2 FYNNEI. The germline V and J ends were trimmed by 5 bases and 7 bases, with 6 bases remaining between them. The CDR3 DNA sequence: TGTGCCAGCAGTCCCGGGAATGAGCAGTTCTTC. Its protein product is CASSPGNEQFF.

This clone was counted a single time. The CDR3 DNA is TGCGCCAGCAGCCCGAACCCCGGACAGCCCACAGATACGCAGTATTTT. Its protein product is CASSPNPGQPTDTQYF. This chain connects TRBV5-1 to TRBJ2-3; TRBD1 might be the D (6 bases). The germline gives CDR1 SGHRS, CDR2 YFSETQ. Trimming shortened V by 4 bases and J by 2 bases, and 17 bases separated the two germline ends. This CDR3 is built from 16 residues.

The chain uses TRBV29-1 and TRBJ2-7; 9 bases are a match to TRBD2. Losses at the gene ends were 5 bases for V and 4 bases for J; bases not matched to a gene: 12. The CDR3 sequence is 15 residues long. The V gene's germline CDR1 is SQVTM and CDR2 ANQGSEA. In DNA form, the CDR3 reads TGCAGCGTTTCCGATGTAGCGGGAGTTCTGTACGAGCAGTACTTC. Amino acids: CSVSDVAGVLYEQYF.

The gene calls are TRBV7-6 and TRBJ2-7, with 8 bases that match TRBD2. Germline V gives CDR1 SGHVS, CDR2 FNYEAQ. The CDR3 spans 16 residues. V dropped 5 bases and J dropped 5; count of bases not matched to a gene: 14. This CDR3 is CASSANWAGGGHEQYF. CDR3 DNA: TGTGCCAGCAGCGCGAATTGGGCGGGAGGTGGCCACGAGCAGTACTTC.

The CDR3 DNA follows: TGTGCCAGCAGCCAAGATCTACAGTCTGGGGCCAACGTCCTGACTTTC. This gives the protein CASSQDLQSGANVLTF. V and J are TRBV4-2 and TRBJ2-6; D gene uncertain. Trimming left V 0 bases short and J 1 base short, with 7 bases between. This CDR3 region has 16 residues. Germline loops: CDR1 LGHNA, CDR2 YNFKEQ.

The rearrangement links TRBV9 to TRBJ2-5; tentative D call: TRBD2 (6 bases). The V end was cut by 0 bases, the J end by 1 base, with 10 bases between. Germline-derived CDR1 and CDR2 are SGDLS and YYNGEE. The CDR3 has 15 residues. CDR3 coding DNA: TGTGCCAGCAGCGTAGGAATGGGGGGCCAAGAGACCCAGTACTTC. Translation: CASSVGMGGQETQYF.

The chain uses TRBV2 and TRBJ1-1; no firm D call. The V end was cut by 2 bases, the J end by 1 base, with 8 bases between. The CDR3 is 14 residues long. Germline V CDR1 and CDR2: SNHLY, FYNNEI. The CDR3: CASSEYGENTEAFF. CDR3 DNA sequence: TGTGCCAGCAGTGAATACGGGGAGAACACTGAAGCTTTCTTT.

This chain's CDR3 is CASSRTEQQDTQYF. For the CDR3, the DNA is TGTGCCAGCAGTAGGACTGAGCAACAAGATACGCAGTATTTT. This chain uses TRBV6-5 with TRBJ2-3; a weak D match, TRBD2 (5 bases). The germline CDR1 and CDR2 sequences are MNHEY and SVGAGI. The CDR3 totals 14 residues. Between the trimmed V and J ends, which lost 5 bases and 5 bases, there was a span of 14 bases.

The genes are TRBV7-9 and TRBJ2-3; 13 positions match TRBD2. The J segment lost 2 bases and the V segment lost 4 bases, leaving 9 bases of the junction unmatched. There are 18 residues in the CDR3. The germline gives CDR1 SEHNR, CDR2 FQNEAQ (reference sequence). The CDR3 loop is CASSSTAGTSGATDTQYF. As DNA, the CDR3 is TGTGCCAGCAGCTCGACAGCCGGGACTAGCGGGGCCACAGATACGCAGTATTTT.

V usage is TRBV5-6 and J usage is TRBJ2-3; D tentatively reads TRBD1 or TRBD2 (5 bases each). V shed 5 bases and J shed 5 bases, with 18 bases lying between them. This CDR3 comprises 15 residues. Germline CDR1 SGHDT, CDR2 YYEEEE. CDR3 in amino acids: CASRDTGTPGDTQYF. The DNA of the CDR3 is TGTGCCAGCAGGGATACCGGGACCCCAGGAGATACGCAGTATTTT.

This clone has just one count. The gene calls are TRBV7-8 and TRBJ2-1, with 8 bases fitting TRBD1. The CDR3 is 14 amino acids. The germline V gene has CDR1 SGHVS and CDR2 FQNEAQ. Trimming at V came to 4 bases and at J to 4 bases, leaving 3 bases not matched to a gene. The CDR3 coding sequence is TGTGCCAGCAGCTCGGACAGGGTTTACAATGAGCAGTTCTTC. Translation: CASSSDRVYNEQFF.

This rearrangement joins TRBV5-5 to TRBJ1-1; D remains unclear. Germline loops: CDR1 SGHKS, CDR2 YYEKEE (reference sequence). V lost 0 bases and J lost 10, with 16 bases in between. This CDR3 is built from 14 residues. The DNA for the CDR3 is TGTGCCAGCAGCTTGGAGAATTCTGTCAACCGAGCTTTCTTT. It translates to CASSLENSVNRAFF.

As regards this clone: Other DNA sequences of this sample code for an identical CDR3. The chain is built from TRBV5-4 and TRBJ2-7, with 8 nucleotides matching TRBD2. The CDR3 loop spans 15 amino acids. Germline trimming cut 1 base from V and 0 bases from J; bases unmatched to any gene: 3. The germline CDR1 and CDR2 sequences are SGHNT and YYREEE (reference sequence). CDR3 bases: TGTGCCAGCAGCTTGACTAGCGGATCCTCCTACGAGCAGTACTTC. Residues: CASSLTSGSSYEQYF.

J is TRBJ1-1 and V is TRBV7-8; maybe TRBD1 (5 bases). This CDR3 spans 16 amino acids. V was shortened by 1 base and J by 1 base, with 13 bases between the two germline ends. Germline CDR1 is SGHVS and CDR2 is FQNEAQ. The CDR3 reads CASSLVSWGSNTEAFF. CDR3 DNA: TGTGCCAGCAGCTTAGTCTCGTGGGGGTCGAACACTGAAGCTTTCTTT.

V usage is TRBV4-1 and J usage is TRBJ1-2, with 11 bases matching TRBD1. Germline CDR1 reads MGHRA; CDR2 reads YSYEKL. The CDR3 is 14 residues long. With V trimmed by 3 bases and J by 8 bases, 5 bases remained unmatched. CDR3 in DNA: TGCGCCAGCAGCCAGCCCAGGGACAGGGGGGGCTACACCTTC. Translation gives CASSQPRDRGGYTF.

The rearrangement uses TRBV4-2 and TRBJ2-1; 12 nucleotides match TRBD2. V was pared by 0 bases and J by 6 bases, with 6 bases of the junction left unmatched. Per the germline V gene, CDR1 is LGHNA and CDR2 is YNFKEQ. The CDR3 is 17 amino acids. The CDR3 nucleotides read TGTGCCAGCAGCCAAGACTTGGGACTAGCGGGCGCCAATGAGCAGTTCTTC. Amino acid sequence: CASSQDLGLAGANEQFF.

The V call is TRBV5-1, the J call TRBJ1-4; TRBD1 agrees at 8 bases. J gave up 6 bases and V 0 bases, and 4 bases lay outside the gene matches. The germline gives CDR1 SGHRS, CDR2 YFSETQ. The CDR3 is 15 amino acids. The CDR3: CASSLGQGAHEKLFF. The CDR3 coding sequence is TGCGCCAGCAGCTTGGGGCAGGGGGCACATGAAAAACTGTTTTTT.

The chain carries TRBV7-2 and TRBJ2-5, with D maybe TRBD2 (6 bases). This CDR3 comprises 14 residues. Germline V gene lookup returns CDR1 SGHTA and CDR2 FQGNSA. V lost 6 bases to trimming and J lost 5 bases, with 16 bases between them. The CDR3 sequence is CASSKGDSRETQYF. The CDR3 nucleotides read TGTGCCAGCAGTAAAGGGGACTCCCGGGAGACCCAGTACTTC.

V usage is TRBV12-5 and J usage is TRBJ1-1, with 11 bases aligning to TRBD1. The length of the CDR3 is 14 residues. Germline values: CDR1 LGHNT, CDR2 FRNRAP. The V gene end was trimmed by 7 bases and the J gene end by 4 bases; junction bases not matched to a gene: 5. The CDR3 DNA is TGTGCTAGTGCCCAGGGACAGGGGGGCACTGAAGCTTTCTTT. Encoded protein: CASAQGQGGTEAFF.

The rearrangement links TRBV7-2 to TRBJ2-1; unclear D gene. The V gene's germline CDR1 is SGHTA and CDR2 FQGNSA. Between the trimmed V and J ends, which lost 5 bases and 9 bases, there was a span of 11 bases. This CDR3 has 12 amino acids. The CDR3 coding sequence is TGTGCCAGCAGCCCCCCTTTCGGTGAGCAGTTCTTC. Its translation: CASSPPFGEQFF. Full variable domain (remainder filled in from reference TRBV7-2 and TRBJ2-1): GAGVSQSPSNKVTEKGKDVELRCDPISGHTALYWYRQSLGQGLEFLIYFQGNSAPDKSGLPSDRFSAERTGGSVSTLTIQRTQQEDSAVYLCASSPPFGEQFFGPGTRLTVL.

The CDR3 loop reads CASSRPDSTDTQYF. In DNA, the CDR3 is TGTGCCAGCAGCCGACCGGACAGCACAGATACGCAGTATTTT. V and J are TRBV4-2 and TRBJ2-3; D gene uncertain. CDR1 and CDR2 from the germline V gene are LGHNA and YNFKEQ. The CDR3 runs 14 residues. With 4 bases removed from V and 0 bases from J, the gap between germline ends came to 8 bases.

The chain carries TRBV11-2 and TRBJ2-2; 13 bases line up with TRBD2. This CDR3 has 17 residues. Germline V gene lookup returns CDR1 SGHAT and CDR2 FQNNGV. V was pared by 4 bases and J by 4 bases, with 6 bases of the junction left unmatched. DNA of the CDR3: TGTGCCAGCAGCTCCGGGACTAGCGGGATGGTCACCGGGGAGCTGTTTTTT. It translates to CASSSGTSGMVTGELFF.